This T cell receptor (beta chain) is drawn from a study of human T cells and chemical hapten exposure. CDR3 size: 13 residues. Germline assignment: CDR1 GTSNPN and CDR2 SVGIG (reference sequence). Trimming cost V 1 base and J 4 bases, with 8 bases left between them. Documented time point: pre-sensitization, week 0. Treatment reported: therapeutic diphenylcyclopropenone sensitization with weekly scalp DPC. TCRdb ran MiXCR on the RACE reads and lists one entry per CDR3 protein. The data show 190,000 or so distinct CDR3 sequences, about 31% seen once. The rearrangement links TRBV30 to TRBJ1-5; perhaps TRBD1 as D (5 bases). The material sequenced was whole blood, taken in connection with sensitization to the hapten diphenylcyclopropenone (DPC). The clonotype originates from a woman younger than 45 with alopecia areata. Some clones in this sample may be carry-over from other donors' samples. The DNA of the CDR3 is TGTGCCTGGAGTGGGACACAGAATCAGCCCCAGCATTTT. Its translation is CAWSGTQNQPQHF.